Shown below are 14 T cell receptor beta chains from a single sample sequenced in a study of blood T cell repertoires in COVID-19. TCRdb's table, derived via immunoSEQ multiplex PCR, lists solely in-frame clones and lacks some. The sample contains 350,000 to 500,000 clones, about 88% of which appear only once. Sequenced sample: PBMCs or T cells enriched from blood (not recorded which). The receptors originated from a woman younger than 35 who had been exposed to COVID-19.

This chain uses TRBV7-9 with TRBJ1-2; 9 bases map to TRBD1. The CDR3 covers 14 residues. Germline loops: CDR1 SEHNR, CDR2 FQNEAQ (reference sequence). V was pared by 5 bases and J by 6 bases, with 7 bases of the junction left unmatched. The CDR3 loop reads CASSATGTGNGYTF. The CDR3 bases are TGTGCCAGCAGCGCCACCGGGACAGGGAATGGCTACACCTTC.

V usage is TRBV5-1 and J usage is TRBJ1-5; D is perhaps TRBD1 (6 bases). CDR1 SGHRS and CDR2 YFSETQ come from the germline V gene. Deletions cut 4 bases from V and 0 bases from J, with 20 bases between. The CDR3 runs to 18 residues. For the CDR3, the DNA is TGCGCCAGCAGCCTGGACTCGACAGGACCTCATAGCAATCAGCCCCAGCATTTT. Protein sequence: CASSLDSTGPHSNQPQHF.

The sample holds a few counts of this clone. This chain connects TRBV6-5 to TRBJ1-2; no definite D call. The germline V gene encodes CDR1 MNHEY and CDR2 SVGAGI. CDR3 length: 15 residues. The ends were cut back, 0 bases at V and 2 bases at J, with 10 bases in the middle. The CDR3 loop is CASSYSVPGNYGYTF. CDR3 DNA sequence: TGTGCCAGCAGTTACTCTGTGCCAGGCAACTATGGCTACACCTTC.

The CDR3 bases are TGTGCCAGCAGCTTTCGCGGGAATTACGAGCAGTACTTC. Amino acids: CASSFRGNYEQYF. The rearrangement joins TRBV5-6 to TRBJ2-7; perhaps TRBD2 as D (6 bases). V was cut by 2 bases and J by 4 bases, with 10 bases left in between. The CDR3 spans 13 residues. The germline CDR1 and CDR2 sequences are SGHDT and YYEEEE.

V usage is TRBV18 and J usage is TRBJ1-1, with D possibly being TRBD1 (5 bases). Between the trimmed V and J ends, which lost 6 bases and 0 bases, there was a span of 11 bases. The CDR3 has 14 residues. The germline CDR1 and CDR2 sequences are KGHSH and LQKENI. The CDR3 loop reads CASSSTVMNTEAFF. The CDR3 bases are TGTGCCAGCTCCTCGACAGTAATGAACACTGAAGCTTTCTTT.

The chain joins TRBV6-2 or TRBV6-3 to TRBJ2-7, with D possibly being TRBD2 (6 bases). Trimming shortened V by 5 bases and J by 0 bases, and 17 bases separated the two germline ends. Germline CDR1 MNHEY, CDR2 SVGEGT. The CDR3 is made up of 16 amino acids. The CDR3 sequence is CASSPWASEDSYEQYF. CDR3 nucleotide sequence: TGTGCCAGCAGTCCCTGGGCTAGCGAGGACTCCTACGAGCAGTACTTC.

The CDR3 protein is CASVWGEVVGRGGQYNSPLHF. The CDR3 DNA is TGTGCCAGCGTATGGGGCGAGGTTGTTGGGCGCGGGGGGCAGTATAATTCACCCCTCCACTTT. The V and J genes are TRBV27 and TRBJ1-6; TRBD1 might be the D (6 bases). Germline CDR1 is MNHEY and CDR2 is SMNVEV (reference sequence). The CDR3 has 21 residues. V lost 8 bases, J lost 4 bases, and 33 bases lay in between.

This chain links TRBV5-6 with TRBJ2-5, with 9 bases matching TRBD2. The trim removed 4 bases at V and 6 bases at J, leaving 13 bases unmatched. Germline V CDR1 and CDR2: SGHDT, YYEEEE. This CDR3 region has 16 residues. The CDR3 spells CASSEGIAGVYQTQYF. CDR3 nucleotides: TGTGCCAGCAGCGAAGGCATAGCGGGGGTTTATCAGACCCAGTACTTC.

A single count supports this clone. This sequence joins TRBV2 and TRBJ2-7; 11 bases match TRBD2. The germline gives CDR1 SNHLY, CDR2 FYNNEI. J gave up 2 bases and V 6 bases, and 3 bases lay outside the gene matches. The length of the CDR3 is 14 residues. The CDR3 here is CASRKGLAAYEQYF. In DNA form, the CDR3 reads TGTGCCAGCAGGAAGGGACTAGCGGCCTACGAGCAGTACTTC.

The rearrangement joins TRBV28 to TRBJ2-1, with 8 nucleotides matching TRBD2. CDR1 is MDHEN, CDR2 SYDVKM, per germline. The CDR3 spans 16 residues. Trimming removed 4 bases from V and 5 bases from J; junction bases left unmatched: 10. CDR3 in DNA: TGTGCCAGCAGTTCCGCCGTTAGCGGGAAAAACAATGAGCAGTTCTTC. It codes for CASSSAVSGKNNEQFF.

The chain has TRBV29-1 and TRBJ2-1; no definite D call. V lost 7 bases and J lost 6, with 10 bases in between. CDR1 and CDR2 (germline): SQVTM, ANQGSEA. The CDR3 has 11 amino acids. The CDR3 sequence: CSAPLLNEQFF. In DNA, the CDR3 is TGCAGCGCTCCCCTACTCAATGAGCAGTTCTTC.

This sequence joins TRBV2 and TRBJ2-1, with a tentative D call TRBD2 (5 bases). Germline V gene data show CDR1 as SNHLY and CDR2 as FYNNEI. V was trimmed by 1 base and J by 7 bases, leaving 14 bases between them. CDR3 length: 15 residues. The CDR3 reads CASSEVVSSGNEQFF. The CDR3 region has the DNA TGTGCCAGCAGTGAAGTTGTCAGTTCGGGAAATGAGCAGTTCTTC.

This clone was detected a few times. The rearrangement uses TRBV2 and TRBJ2-3; possible D gene TRBD1, 6 bases. Trimming stripped 0 bases from V and 5 bases from J, with 9 bases between. The CDR3 has 14 residues. In germline, CDR1 is SNHLY, CDR2 FYNNEI. CDR3 loop: CASSEAWGQDTQYF. CDR3 coding DNA: TGTGCCAGCAGTGAAGCGTGGGGGCAAGATACGCAGTATTTT.

The gene calls are TRBV28 and TRBJ2-7, with a weak D call TRBD2 (6 bases). The germline V gene encodes CDR1 MDHEN and CDR2 SYDVKM. CDR3 length: 13 residues. The CDR3 protein is CAARDFVTYEQYF. The CDR3 nucleotides are TGTGCTGCGAGGGACTTTGTAACCTACGAGCAGTACTTC.